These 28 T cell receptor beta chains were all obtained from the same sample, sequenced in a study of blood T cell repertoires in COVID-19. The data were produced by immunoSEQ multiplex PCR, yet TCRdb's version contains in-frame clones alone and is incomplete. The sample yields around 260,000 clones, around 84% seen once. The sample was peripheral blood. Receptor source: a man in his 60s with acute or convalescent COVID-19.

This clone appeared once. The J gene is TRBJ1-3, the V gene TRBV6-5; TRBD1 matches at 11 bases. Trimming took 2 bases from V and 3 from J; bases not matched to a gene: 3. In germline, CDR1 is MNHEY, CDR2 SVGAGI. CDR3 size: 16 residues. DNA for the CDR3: TGTGCCAGCAGTTACGGAGGGACAGGGGGTGGAAACACCATATATTTT. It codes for CASSYGGTGGGNTIYF.

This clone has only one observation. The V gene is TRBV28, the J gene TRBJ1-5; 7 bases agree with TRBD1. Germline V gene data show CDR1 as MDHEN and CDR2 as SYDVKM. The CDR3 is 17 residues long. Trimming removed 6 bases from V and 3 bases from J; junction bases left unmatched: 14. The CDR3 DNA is TGTGCCAGCAGACTCCTTACAGGGGAGGATTACAATCAGCCCCAGCATTTT. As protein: CASRLLTGEDYNQPQHF.

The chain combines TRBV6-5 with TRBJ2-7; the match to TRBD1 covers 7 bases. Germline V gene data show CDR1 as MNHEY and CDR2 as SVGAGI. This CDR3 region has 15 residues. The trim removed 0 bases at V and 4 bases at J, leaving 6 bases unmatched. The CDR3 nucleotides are TGTGCCAGCAGTTACTCGGTACAGGGGATTTACGAGCAGTACTTC. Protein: CASSYSVQGIYEQYF.

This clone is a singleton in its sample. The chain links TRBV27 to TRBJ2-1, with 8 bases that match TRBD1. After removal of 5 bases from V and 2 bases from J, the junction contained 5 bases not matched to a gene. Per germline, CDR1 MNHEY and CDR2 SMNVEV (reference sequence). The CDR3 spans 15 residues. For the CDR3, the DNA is TGTGCCAGCAGTCGGCAGGGGGCTGCCTACAATGAGCAGTTCTTC. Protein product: CASSRQGAAYNEQFF.

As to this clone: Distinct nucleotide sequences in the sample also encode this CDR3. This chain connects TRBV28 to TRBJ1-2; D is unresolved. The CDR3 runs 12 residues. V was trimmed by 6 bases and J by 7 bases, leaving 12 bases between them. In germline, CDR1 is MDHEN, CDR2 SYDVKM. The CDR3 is CASSPGFSGYTF. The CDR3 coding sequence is TGTGCCAGCAGCCCGGGTTTTTCTGGCTACACCTTC.

CDR3 protein: CATSDPGAGGRTGELFF. In DNA form, the CDR3 reads TGTGCCACCAGTGACCCCGGCGCGGGGGGGCGTACCGGGGAGCTGTTTTTT. The rearrangement links TRBV24-1 to TRBJ2-2; 9 nucleotides match TRBD2. Looked up from germline, CDR1 is KGHDR and CDR2 is SFDVKD. The V segment lost 4 bases and the J segment 5 bases; nucleotides outside the gene matches: 10. The CDR3 has 17 residues.

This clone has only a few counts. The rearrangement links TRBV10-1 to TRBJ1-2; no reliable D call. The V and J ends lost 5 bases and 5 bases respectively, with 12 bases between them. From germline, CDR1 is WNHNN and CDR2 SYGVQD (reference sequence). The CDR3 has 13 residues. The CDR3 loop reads CASSPGISYGYTF. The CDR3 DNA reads TGCGCCAGCAGTCCCGGGATATCTTATGGCTACACCTTC.

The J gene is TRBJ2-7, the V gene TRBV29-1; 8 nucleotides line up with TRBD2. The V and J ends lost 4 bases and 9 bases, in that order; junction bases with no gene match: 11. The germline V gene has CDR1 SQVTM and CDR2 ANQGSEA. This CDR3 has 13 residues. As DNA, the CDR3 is TGCAGCGTTGCCCCGGGAACCCGGGGGGGGCAGTACTTC. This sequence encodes CSVAPGTRGGQYF.

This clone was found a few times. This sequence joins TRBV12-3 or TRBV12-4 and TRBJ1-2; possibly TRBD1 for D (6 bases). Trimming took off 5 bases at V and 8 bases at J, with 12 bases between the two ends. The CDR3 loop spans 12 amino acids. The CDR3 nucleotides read TGTGCCAGCAGTAAGGGACAACGGGGCTACACCTTC. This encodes CASSKGQRGYTF.

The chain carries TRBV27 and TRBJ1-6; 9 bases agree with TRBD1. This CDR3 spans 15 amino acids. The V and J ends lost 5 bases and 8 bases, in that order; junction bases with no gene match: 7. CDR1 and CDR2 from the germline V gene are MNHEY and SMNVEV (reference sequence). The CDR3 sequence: CASSLRDRVHSPLHF. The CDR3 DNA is TGTGCCAGCAGTCTCAGGGACAGGGTTCATTCACCCCTCCACTTT.

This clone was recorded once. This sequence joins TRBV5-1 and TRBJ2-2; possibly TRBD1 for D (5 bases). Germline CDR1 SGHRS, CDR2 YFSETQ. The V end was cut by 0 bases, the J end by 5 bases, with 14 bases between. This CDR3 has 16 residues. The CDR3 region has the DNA TGCGCCAGCAGCTTGGGTCGTGGGGCGAGGACCGGGGAGCTGTTTTTT. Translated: CASSLGRGARTGELFF.

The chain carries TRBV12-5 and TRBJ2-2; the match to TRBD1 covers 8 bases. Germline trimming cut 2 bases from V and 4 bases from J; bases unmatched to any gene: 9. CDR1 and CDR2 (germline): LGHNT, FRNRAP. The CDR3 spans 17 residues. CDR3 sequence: CASGLSSGGLVTGELFF. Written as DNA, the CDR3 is TGTGCTAGTGGTTTGTCATCAGGGGGCCTGGTCACCGGGGAGCTGTTTTTT. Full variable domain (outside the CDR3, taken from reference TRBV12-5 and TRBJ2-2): DARVTQTPRHKVTEMGQEVTMRCQPILGHNTVFWYRQTMMQGLELLAYFRNRAPLDDSGMPKDRFSAEMPDATLATLKIQPSEPRDSAVYFCASGLSSGGLVTGELFFGEGSRLTVL.

CDR3 in DNA: TGTGCCAGCAGTTTATACGGCGGGAGGTACGAGCAGTACTTC. It codes for CASSLYGGRYEQYF. This chain uses TRBV28 with TRBJ2-7, with 8 nucleotides matching TRBD2. Germline values: CDR1 MDHEN, CDR2 SYDVKM. Germline trimming cut 1 base from V and 4 bases from J; bases unmatched to any gene: 3. The CDR3 consists of 14 residues.

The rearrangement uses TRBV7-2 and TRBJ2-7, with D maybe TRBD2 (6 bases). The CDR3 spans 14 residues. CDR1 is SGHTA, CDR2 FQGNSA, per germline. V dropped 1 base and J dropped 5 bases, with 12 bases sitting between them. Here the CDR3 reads CASSLVGGEHEQYF. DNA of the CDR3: TGTGCCAGCAGCTTAGTGGGGGGAGAACACGAGCAGTACTTC.

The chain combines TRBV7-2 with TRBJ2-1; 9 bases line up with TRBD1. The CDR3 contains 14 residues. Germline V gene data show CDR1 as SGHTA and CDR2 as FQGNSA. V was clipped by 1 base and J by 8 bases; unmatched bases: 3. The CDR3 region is CASSLGQGGYEQFF. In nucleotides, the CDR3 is TGTGCCAGCAGCTTAGGACAGGGGGGTTATGAGCAGTTCTTC.

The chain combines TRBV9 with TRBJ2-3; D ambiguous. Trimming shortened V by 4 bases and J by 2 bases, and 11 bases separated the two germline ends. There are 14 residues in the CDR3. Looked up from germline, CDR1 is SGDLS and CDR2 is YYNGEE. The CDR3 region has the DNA TGTGCCAGCAGCCCTTCTCCTCTCACAGATACGCAGTATTTT. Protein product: CASSPSPLTDTQYF.

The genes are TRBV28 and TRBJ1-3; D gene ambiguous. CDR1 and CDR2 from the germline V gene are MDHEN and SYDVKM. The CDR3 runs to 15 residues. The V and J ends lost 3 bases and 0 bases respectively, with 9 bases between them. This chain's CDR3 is CASSFVRNSGNTIYF. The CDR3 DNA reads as TGTGCCAGCAGTTTCGTCAGAAACTCTGGAAACACCATATATTTT.

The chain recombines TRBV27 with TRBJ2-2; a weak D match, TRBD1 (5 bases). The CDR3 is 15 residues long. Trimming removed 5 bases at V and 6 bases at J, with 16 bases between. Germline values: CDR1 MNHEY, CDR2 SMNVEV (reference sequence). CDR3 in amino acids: CASSLRNRIPGELFF. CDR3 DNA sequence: TGTGCCAGCAGTCTCCGGAACAGGATCCCCGGGGAGCTGTTTTTT.

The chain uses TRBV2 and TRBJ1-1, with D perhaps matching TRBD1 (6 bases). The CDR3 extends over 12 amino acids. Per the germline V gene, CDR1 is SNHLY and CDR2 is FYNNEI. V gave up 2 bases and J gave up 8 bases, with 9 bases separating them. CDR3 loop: CASSERTVEAFF. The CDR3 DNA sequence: TGTGCCAGCAGTGAACGGACAGTAGAAGCTTTCTTT.

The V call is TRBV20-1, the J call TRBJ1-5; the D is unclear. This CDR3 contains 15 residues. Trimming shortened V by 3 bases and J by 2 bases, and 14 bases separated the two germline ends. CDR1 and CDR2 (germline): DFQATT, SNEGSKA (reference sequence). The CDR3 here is CSASPLSSGNQPQHF. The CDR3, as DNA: TGCAGTGCTAGTCCCCTGTCTAGTGGCAATCAGCCCCAGCATTTT.

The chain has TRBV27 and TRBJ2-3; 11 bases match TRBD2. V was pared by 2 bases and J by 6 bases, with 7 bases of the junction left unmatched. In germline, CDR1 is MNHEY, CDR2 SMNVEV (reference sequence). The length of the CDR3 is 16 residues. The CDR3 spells CASSLRASGRSDTQYF. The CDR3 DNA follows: TGTGCCAGCAGTTTAAGGGCTAGCGGGAGGTCGGATACGCAGTATTTT.

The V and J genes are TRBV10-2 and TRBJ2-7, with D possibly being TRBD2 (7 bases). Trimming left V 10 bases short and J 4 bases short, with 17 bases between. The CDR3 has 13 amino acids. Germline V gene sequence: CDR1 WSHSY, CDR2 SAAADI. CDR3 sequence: CATLEGGKYEQYF. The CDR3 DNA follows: TGCGCCACCCTGGAGGGGGGGAAATACGAGCAGTACTTC.

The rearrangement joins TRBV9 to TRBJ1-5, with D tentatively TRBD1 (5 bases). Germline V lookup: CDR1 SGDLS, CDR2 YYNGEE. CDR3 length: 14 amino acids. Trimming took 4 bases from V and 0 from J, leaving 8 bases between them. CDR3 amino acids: CASSRGDSNQPQHF. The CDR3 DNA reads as TGTGCCAGCAGCCGGGGGGATAGCAATCAGCCCCAGCATTTT.

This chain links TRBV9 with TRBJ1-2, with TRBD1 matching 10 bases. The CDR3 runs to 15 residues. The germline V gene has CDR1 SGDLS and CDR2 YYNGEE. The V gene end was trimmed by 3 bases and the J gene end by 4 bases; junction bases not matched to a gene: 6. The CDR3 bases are TGTGCCAGCAGCGACGGCGGGACAGGGGTCTATGGCTACACCTTC. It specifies CASSDGGTGVYGYTF.

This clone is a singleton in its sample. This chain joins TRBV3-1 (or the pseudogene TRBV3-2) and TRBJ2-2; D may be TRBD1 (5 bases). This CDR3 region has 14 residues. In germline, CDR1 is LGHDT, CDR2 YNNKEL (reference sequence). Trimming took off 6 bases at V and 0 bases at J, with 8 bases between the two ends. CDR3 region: CASRARANTGELFF. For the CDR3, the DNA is TGTGCCAGCAGGGCCAGGGCGAACACCGGGGAGCTGTTTTTT.

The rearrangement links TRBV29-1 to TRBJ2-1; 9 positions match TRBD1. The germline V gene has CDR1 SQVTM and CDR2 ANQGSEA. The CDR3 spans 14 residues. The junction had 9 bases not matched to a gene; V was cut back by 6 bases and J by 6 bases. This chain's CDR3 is CSVGRDRDLNEQFF. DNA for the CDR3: TGCAGCGTCGGCCGGGACAGGGACCTCAATGAGCAGTTCTTC.

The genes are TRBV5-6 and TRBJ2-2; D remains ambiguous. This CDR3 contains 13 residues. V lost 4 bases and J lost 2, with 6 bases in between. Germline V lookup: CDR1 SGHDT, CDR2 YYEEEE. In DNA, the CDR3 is TGTGCCAGCAGCACAAGAAACACCGGGGAGCTGTTTTTT. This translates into CASSTRNTGELFF.

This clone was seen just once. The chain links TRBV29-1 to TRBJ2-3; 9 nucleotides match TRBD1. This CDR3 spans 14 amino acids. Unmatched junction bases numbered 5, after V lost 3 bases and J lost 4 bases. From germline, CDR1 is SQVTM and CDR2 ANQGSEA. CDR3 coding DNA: TGCAGCGTTGACGAGACAGGGGGGGCAGATACGCAGTATTTT. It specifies CSVDETGGADTQYF.